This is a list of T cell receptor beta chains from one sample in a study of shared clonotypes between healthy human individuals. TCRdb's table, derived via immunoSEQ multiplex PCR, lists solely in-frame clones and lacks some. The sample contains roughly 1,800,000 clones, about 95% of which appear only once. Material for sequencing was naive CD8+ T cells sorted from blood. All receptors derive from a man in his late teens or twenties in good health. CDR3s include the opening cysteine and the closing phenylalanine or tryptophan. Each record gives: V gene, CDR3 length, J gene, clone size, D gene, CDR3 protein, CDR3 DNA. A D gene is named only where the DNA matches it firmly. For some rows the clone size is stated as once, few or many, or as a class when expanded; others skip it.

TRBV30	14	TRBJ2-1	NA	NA	CAWSVDQGGHEQFF	TGTGCCTGGAGTGTCGATCAGGGAGGTCATGAGCAGTTCTTC
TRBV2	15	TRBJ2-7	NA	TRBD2	CASRDGLAGGHEQYF	TGTGCCAGCAGGGATGGACTAGCGGGGGGCCACGAGCAGTACTTC
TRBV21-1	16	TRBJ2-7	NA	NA	CASSYTPLLEIYEQYF	TGTGCCAGCAGCTACACACCACTACTAGAAATCTACGAGCAGTACTTC
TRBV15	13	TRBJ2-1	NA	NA	CATSRDWGGEQFF	TGTGCCACCAGCAGAGATTGGGGTGGTGAGCAGTTCTTC
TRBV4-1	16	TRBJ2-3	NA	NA	CASSQGPGTQGDTQYF	TGCGCCAGCAGCCAAGGGCCCGGGACTCAGGGTGATACGCAGTATTTT
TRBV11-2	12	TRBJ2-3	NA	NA	CASSSSSDTQYF	TGTGCCAGCAGCTCCTCCTCAGATACGCAGTATTTT
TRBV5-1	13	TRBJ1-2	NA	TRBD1	CASSLQGSYGYTF	TGCGCCAGCAGCTTACAGGGGTCCTATGGCTACACCTTC
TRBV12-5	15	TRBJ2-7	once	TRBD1	CASALTPQGNYEQYF	TGTGCTAGTGCCCTCACGCCACAGGGGAACTACGAGCAGTACTTC
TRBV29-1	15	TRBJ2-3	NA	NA	CSVDGVSGGTDTQYF	TGCAGCGTTGATGGGGTGTCGGGGGGCACAGATACGCAGTATTTT
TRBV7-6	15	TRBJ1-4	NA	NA	CASSYQPGGNEKLFF	TGTGCCAGCAGCTACCAGCCCGGGGGAAACGAAAAACTGTTTTTT
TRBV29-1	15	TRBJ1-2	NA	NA	CSVEDWAGANYGYTF	TGCAGCGTTGAAGATTGGGCAGGAGCCAACTATGGCTACACCTTC
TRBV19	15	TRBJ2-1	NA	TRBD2	CASSMKLALYNEQFF	TGTGCCAGTAGTATGAAACTAGCGCTATACAATGAGCAGTTCTTC
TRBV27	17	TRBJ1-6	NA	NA	CASSLIQSPSYNSPLHF	TGTGCCAGCAGTTTAATACAGAGCCCCTCCTATAATTCACCCCTCCACTTT
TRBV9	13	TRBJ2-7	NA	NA	CASSVEQNYEQYF	TGTGCCAGCAGCGTAGAACAGAACTACGAGCAGTACTTC
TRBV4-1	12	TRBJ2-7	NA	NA	CASSQGGHEQYF	TGCGCCAGCAGCCAAGGGGGGCACGAGCAGTACTTC
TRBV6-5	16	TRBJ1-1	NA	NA	CASSFDLQGGWTEAFF	TGTGCCAGCAGTTTCGACCTACAGGGAGGTTGGACTGAAGCTTTCTTT
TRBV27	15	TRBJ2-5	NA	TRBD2	CASSLLGLAQETQYF	TGTGCCAGCAGTTTACTGGGACTAGCCCAAGAGACCCAGTACTTC
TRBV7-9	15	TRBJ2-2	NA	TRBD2	CASSPTSGRTGELFF	TGTGCCAGCAGCCCGACTAGCGGGAGAACCGGGGAGCTGTTTTTT
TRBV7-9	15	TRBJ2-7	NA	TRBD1	CASSRPGTGDYEQYF	TGTGCCAGCAGCCGTCCCGGGACAGGGGACTACGAGCAGTACTTC
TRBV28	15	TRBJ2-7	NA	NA	CASSYRGPSSYEQYF	TGTGCCAGCAGTTACCGGGGACCCAGCTCCTACGAGCAGTACTTC
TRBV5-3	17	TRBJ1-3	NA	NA	CARSFQQGNRSGNTIYF	TGTGCCAGAAGCTTTCAACAGGGTAATCGAAGTGGAAACACCATATATTTT
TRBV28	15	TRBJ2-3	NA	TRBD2	CASSLTSGTADTQYF	TGTGCCAGCAGTTTAACTAGCGGGACTGCAGATACGCAGTATTTT
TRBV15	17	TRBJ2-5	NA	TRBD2	CATSRDPGLEFSWMQYF	TGTGCCACCAGCAGAGACCCGGGACTAGAGTTTTCATGGATGCAGTACTTC
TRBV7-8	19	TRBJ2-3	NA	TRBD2	CASSSGLAGDVRVWDTQYF	TGTGCCAGCAGCTCGGGACTAGCGGGAGACGTTCGTGTTTGGGATACGCAGTATTTT
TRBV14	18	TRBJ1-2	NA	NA	CASSLSGAVETFNYGYTF	TGTGCCAGCAGCCTTTCAGGGGCCGTCGAAACCTTTAACTATGGCTACACCTTC
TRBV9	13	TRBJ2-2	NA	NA	CASSVEGSGELFF	TGTGCCAGCAGCGTAGAAGGGTCCGGGGAGCTGTTTTTT
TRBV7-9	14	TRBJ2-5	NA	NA	CASSDEGGGETQYF	TGTGCCAGCAGCGACGAGGGGGGCGGTGAGACCCAGTACTTC
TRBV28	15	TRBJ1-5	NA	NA	CASSFFGTDNQPQHF	TGTGCCAGCAGTTTCTTCGGGACGGACAATCAGCCCCAGCATTTT
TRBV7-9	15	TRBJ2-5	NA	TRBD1	CASSLVGQGVETQYF	TGTGCCAGCAGCTTAGTTGGACAGGGGGTCGAGACCCAGTACTTC
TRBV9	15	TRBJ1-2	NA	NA	CASSVGPGIGYGYTF	TGTGCCAGCAGCGTAGGCCCAGGGATTGGCTATGGCTACACCTTC
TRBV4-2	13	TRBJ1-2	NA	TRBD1	CASSLQGVYGYTF	TGTGCCAGCAGTCTACAGGGGGTCTATGGCTACACCTTC
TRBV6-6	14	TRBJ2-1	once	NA	CASLDRSSYNEQFF	TGTGCCAGCCTTGACCGGAGCTCCTACAATGAGCAGTTCTTC
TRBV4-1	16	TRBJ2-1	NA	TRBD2	CASSPPRAGGLNEQFF	TGCGCCAGCAGCCCCCCACGGGCGGGGGGTTTAAATGAGCAGTTCTTC
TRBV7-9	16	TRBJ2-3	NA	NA	CASSLDREGGTDTQYF	TGTGCCAGCAGCTTAGATAGGGAAGGGGGCACAGATACGCAGTATTTT
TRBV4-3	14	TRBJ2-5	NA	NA	CASSQDVGQETQYF	TGCGCCAGCAGCCAAGATGTCGGCCAAGAGACCCAGTACTTC
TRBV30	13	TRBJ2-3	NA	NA	CAWSSGNLDTQYF	TGTGCCTGGAGTAGTGGGAATTTAGATACGCAGTATTTT
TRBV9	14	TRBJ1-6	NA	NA	CASTPGGGRSPLHF	TGTGCCAGCACCCCAGGAGGGGGGAGATCACCCCTCCACTTT
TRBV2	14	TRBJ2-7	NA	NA	CASSEGVTPYEQYF	TGTGCCAGCAGTGAGGGTGTGACCCCCTACGAGCAGTACTTC
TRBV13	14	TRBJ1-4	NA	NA	CASSPPSTNEKLFF	TGTGCCAGCAGCCCCCCCTCAACTAATGAAAAACTGTTTTTT
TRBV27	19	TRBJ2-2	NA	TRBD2	CASSPTGTSGRWNTGELFF	TGTGCCAGCAGCCCCACCGGGACTAGCGGGAGGTGGAACACCGGGGAGCTGTTTTTT
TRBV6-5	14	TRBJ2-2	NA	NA	CASSLPSNTGELFF	TGTGCCAGCAGTCTACCCTCGAACACCGGGGAGCTGTTTTTT
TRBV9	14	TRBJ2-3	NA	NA	CASSVGGAGDTQYF	TGTGCCAGCAGCGTAGGAGGGGCCGGAGATACGCAGTATTTT
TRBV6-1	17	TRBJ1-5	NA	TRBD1	CASSDQGVGLGNQPQHF	TGTGCCAGCAGTGATCAGGGGGTCGGTTTGGGCAATCAGCCCCAGCATTTT
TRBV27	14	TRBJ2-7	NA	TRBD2	CASSLSGGGREQYF	TGTGCCAGCAGTTTATCTGGGGGAGGGAGGGAACAGTACTTC
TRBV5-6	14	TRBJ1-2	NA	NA	CASSLGGVRYGYTF	TGTGCCAGCAGCTTGGGAGGGGTAAGATATGGCTACACCTTC
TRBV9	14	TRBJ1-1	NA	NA	CASSPAAGHTEAFF	TGTGCCAGCAGCCCAGCAGCAGGGCACACTGAAGCTTTCTTT
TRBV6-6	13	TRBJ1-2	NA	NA	CASTGDPYYGYTF	TGTGCCAGCACTGGGGACCCCTACTATGGCTACACCTTC
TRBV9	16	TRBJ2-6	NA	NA	CASSVAAGSGANVLTF	TGTGCCAGCAGCGTAGCCGCGGGCTCTGGGGCCAACGTCCTGACTTTC
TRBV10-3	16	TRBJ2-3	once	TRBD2	CAISELAGGNTDTQYF	TGTGCCATCAGTGAGTTAGCGGGGGGGAACACAGATACGCAGTATTTT